The T cell receptor beta chain under discussion was sequenced for a study of cytomegalovirus exposure and HLA in healthy donors. The V gene's germline CDR1 is SGHNT and CDR2 YYREEE (reference sequence). V lost 4 bases and J lost 3; bases outside the gene matches: 6. This CDR3 region has 14 residues. PCR used 60 Vbeta primers and 13 Jbeta primers. Repertoires were generated with immunoSEQ multiplex PCR, while TCRdb's copy carries only in-frame clones and drops some. The table shows under 150,000 clones, with approximately 80% occurring only once. The sample comprised PBMCs. V usage is TRBV5-4 and J usage is TRBJ2-5, with TRBD1 matching 7 bases. The clonotype comes from a woman in her forties in good health and CMV-seropositive. CDR3 residues: CASSPFDREETQYF. DNA for the CDR3: TGTGCCAGCAGCCCGTTCGACAGGGAAGAGACCCAGTACTTC.